Sequencing of this TCR beta chain was carried out in a study of T cell repertoires in cytomegalovirus infection (dated by TCRdb to between 2018 and 2021). A note on the overall study: Because public TCR beta signatures pointed to carriage of CMV infection together with the matching HLA type, the HLA type of each donor mattered for the analysis. Overall study results and their limits: The ex vivo response was dominated by HLA-C-restricted CMV-specific TCR beta clonotypes, which also provided the single most frequent clonotype in two of eight donors. Carriers of CMV infection plus the relevant HLA type were discriminated by the cumulative frequency of public TCR beta family members in the study cohort and in an independent roughly 370-donor cohort.

This clonotype has a handful of counts. The antigen this receptor binds is unknown. Base qualities are not recorded, but no much larger clone differs from it by a single base. From the cysteine up to the phenylalanine, the CDR3 has a length of 17 residues. Only the CDR3 DNA stays, 51 bases, in frame from base 1. CDR1 and CDR2, per the germline V gene (reference sequence), are DFQATT and SNEGSKA. At the junction V is shortened by 0 bases and J by 7 bases, with 22 bases in between. Sequenced on an Illumina HiSeq 1500. TCRdb reran the public reads through fastp at Q25 and MiXCR, keeping productive beta chains. Entries are consolidated by CDR3 protein sequence, retaining the most common genes and DNA. Across this sample there are 300,000 to 400,000 distinct CDR3 sequences, with roughly 9.5% seen only once. Clones ranked in the top ten supply 3.5% to 4.5% of the sample.

The sample comprised PBMCs. The chain couples TRBV20-1 to TRBJ2-1; 8 matching bases give a weak D call of TRBD2. This TCR was sampled from a human donor in good health (CMV status not recorded). Some clones in this sample may be carry-over from other donors' samples. The CDR3 here reads CSARDHSGGLESNEQFF. Read as DNA, the sequence is TGCAGTGCTAGAGATCATTCAGGGGGACTAGAGTCAAATGAGCAGTTCTTC.